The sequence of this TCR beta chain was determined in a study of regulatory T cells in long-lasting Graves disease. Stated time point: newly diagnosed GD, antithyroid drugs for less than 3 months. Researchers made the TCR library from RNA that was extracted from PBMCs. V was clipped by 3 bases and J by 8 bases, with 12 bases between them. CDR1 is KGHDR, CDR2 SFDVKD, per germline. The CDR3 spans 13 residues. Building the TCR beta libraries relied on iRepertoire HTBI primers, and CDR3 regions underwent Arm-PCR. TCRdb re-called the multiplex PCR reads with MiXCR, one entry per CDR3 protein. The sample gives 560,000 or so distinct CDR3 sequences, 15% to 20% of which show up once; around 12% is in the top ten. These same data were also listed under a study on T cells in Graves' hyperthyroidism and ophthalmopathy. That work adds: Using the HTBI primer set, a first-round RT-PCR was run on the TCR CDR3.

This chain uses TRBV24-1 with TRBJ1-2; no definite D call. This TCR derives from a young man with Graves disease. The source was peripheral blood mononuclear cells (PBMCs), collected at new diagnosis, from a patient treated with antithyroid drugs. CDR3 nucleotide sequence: TGTGCCACCAGTGATCCCGGGTATTCCGGCTACACCTTC. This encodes CATSDPGYSGYTF.